This T cell receptor (beta chain) was recorded in a study of shared clonotypes between healthy human individuals. Study-wide results and limits: Apart from blood, nothing was sampled; tissue repertoires likely differ. Represented diversity (both genetic and exposure-history) was limited by the small number of donors. As a rule, naive subsets had a larger estimated richness than memory subsets.

The healthy adult donors were HIV-negative and reported no recent acute infections or vaccinations. The V end lost 3 bases, the J end lost 9 bases, and 14 bases lay between the germline ends. The CDR3 has 13 amino acids. Germline values: CDR1 SNHLY, CDR2 FYNNEI. Method: immunoSEQ multiplex PCR; TCRdb's copy keeps in-frame clones and lacks some. The sample includes some 1,100,000 clones, around 82% of them seen just once. In the case of this clone: Antigen specificity is unknown.

This chain joins TRBV2 and TRBJ2-5, with D maybe TRBD2 (6 bases). The clonotype originates from a man aged 18 to 30 in good health. Some clones in this sample may be carry-over from other donors' samples. Sequencing used memory CD4+ T cells from PBMCs. Described subset: CD45RA-negative fraction. The CDR3 DNA is TGTGCCAGCAGTGACTCGGGAGAATTTTCCCAGTACTTC. It encodes CASSDSGEFSQYF. Filled out from reference TRBV2 and TRBJ2-5, the complete variable domain reads EPEVTQTPSHQVTQMGQEVILRCVPISNHLYFYWYRQILGQKVEFLVSFYNNEISEKSEIFDDQFSVERPDGSNFTLKIRSTKLEDSAMYFCASSDSGEFSQYFGPGTRLLVL.